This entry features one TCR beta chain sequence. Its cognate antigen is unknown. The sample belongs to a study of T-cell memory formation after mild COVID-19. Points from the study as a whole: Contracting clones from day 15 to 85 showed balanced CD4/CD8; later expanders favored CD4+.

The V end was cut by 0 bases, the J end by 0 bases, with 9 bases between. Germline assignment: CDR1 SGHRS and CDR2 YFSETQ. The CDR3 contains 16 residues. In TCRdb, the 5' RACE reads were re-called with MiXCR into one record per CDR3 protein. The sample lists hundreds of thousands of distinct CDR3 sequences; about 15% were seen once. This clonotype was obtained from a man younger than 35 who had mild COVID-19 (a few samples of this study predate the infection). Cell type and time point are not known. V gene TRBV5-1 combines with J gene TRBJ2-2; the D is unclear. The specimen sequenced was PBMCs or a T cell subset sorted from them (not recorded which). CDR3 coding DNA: TGCGCCAGCAGCTTGGGACCCAGGTCGAACACCGGGGAGCTGTTTTTT. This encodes CASSLGPRSNTGELFF. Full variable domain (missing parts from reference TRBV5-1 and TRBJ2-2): KAGVTQTPRYLIKTRGQQVTLSCSPISGHRSVSWYQQTPGQGLQFLFEYFSETQRNKGNFPGRFSGRQFSNSRSEMNVSTLELGDSALYLCASSLGPRSNTGELFFGEGSRLTVL.